This T cell receptor beta chain was identified in a study of OX40 agonist ivuxolimab in advanced cancers. Germline lookup yields CDR1 MNHNS and CDR2 SASEGT. The ends were cut back, 7 bases at V and 7 bases at J, with 17 bases in the middle. This CDR3 comprises 14 residues. This clone was counted a few times. Assay used: immunoSEQ multiplex PCR; TCRdb lists only in-frame clones, some missing. This table has approximately 26,000 clones, about 80% appearing once. The sequence was collected from an adult with an advanced solid tumor such as melanoma, head and neck, liver or kidney cancer. The sample here was CD4+ or CD8+ T cells sorted from blood, taken in a trial of the OX40 agonist ivuxolimab. The chain is built from TRBV6-1 and TRBJ2-1; no clear D gene. CDR3: CASTPLLLTNEQFF. For the CDR3, the DNA is TGTGCCAGCACCCCTCTGCTCCTTACAAATGAGCAGTTCTTC.